This T cell receptor (beta chain) was documented in a study of radiation and T cells in renal cell carcinoma. Measured with immunoSEQ multiplex PCR; TCRdb has only the in-frame clones, and not every one. The sample lists 20,000 or so clones, more than 50% occurring once. The treatment here: treatment-naive control, cytoreductive nephrectomy. The CDR3 is 13 amino acids. CDR1 is SEHNR and CDR2 is FQNEAQ in the germline V gene (reference sequence). V lost 2 bases and J lost 4, with 7 bases in between. The material was tumor tissue, obtained from a patient whose treatment was nephrectomy without radiotherapy. The chain has TRBV7-9 and TRBJ2-3; D gene unclear. The sequence was collected from a human donor with renal cell carcinoma. The CDR3 coding sequence is TGTGCCAGCAGCTTACTCCCTGCAGATACGCAGTATTTT. It encodes CASSLLPADTQYF.